This T cell receptor (beta chain) was found in a study of T cells after yellow fever vaccination. The CDR3 spans 16 residues. One entry per CDR3 protein results from TCRdb running MiXCR on the 5' RACE reads. Seen here are about 110,000 distinct CDR3 sequences, approximately 8.4% observed once, and the top ten hold about 25%. This clonotype was picked up many times. This clonotype originated in a man aged 30-40 years who received the YFV17D yellow fever vaccine. The chain combines TRBV21-1 with TRBJ2-3; TRBD1 was called by the table and not checked on the DNA. TRBV21-1 is recorded as a pseudogene. The starting material was CD8+ T cells sorted from PBMCs, obtained 45 days after the yellow fever booster vaccination. CDR3: CASSAEELAPWGAQYF. The DNA for the CDR3 is TGTGCCAGCAGCGCAGAAGAGCTGGCACCCTGGGGGGCGCAGTATTTT.